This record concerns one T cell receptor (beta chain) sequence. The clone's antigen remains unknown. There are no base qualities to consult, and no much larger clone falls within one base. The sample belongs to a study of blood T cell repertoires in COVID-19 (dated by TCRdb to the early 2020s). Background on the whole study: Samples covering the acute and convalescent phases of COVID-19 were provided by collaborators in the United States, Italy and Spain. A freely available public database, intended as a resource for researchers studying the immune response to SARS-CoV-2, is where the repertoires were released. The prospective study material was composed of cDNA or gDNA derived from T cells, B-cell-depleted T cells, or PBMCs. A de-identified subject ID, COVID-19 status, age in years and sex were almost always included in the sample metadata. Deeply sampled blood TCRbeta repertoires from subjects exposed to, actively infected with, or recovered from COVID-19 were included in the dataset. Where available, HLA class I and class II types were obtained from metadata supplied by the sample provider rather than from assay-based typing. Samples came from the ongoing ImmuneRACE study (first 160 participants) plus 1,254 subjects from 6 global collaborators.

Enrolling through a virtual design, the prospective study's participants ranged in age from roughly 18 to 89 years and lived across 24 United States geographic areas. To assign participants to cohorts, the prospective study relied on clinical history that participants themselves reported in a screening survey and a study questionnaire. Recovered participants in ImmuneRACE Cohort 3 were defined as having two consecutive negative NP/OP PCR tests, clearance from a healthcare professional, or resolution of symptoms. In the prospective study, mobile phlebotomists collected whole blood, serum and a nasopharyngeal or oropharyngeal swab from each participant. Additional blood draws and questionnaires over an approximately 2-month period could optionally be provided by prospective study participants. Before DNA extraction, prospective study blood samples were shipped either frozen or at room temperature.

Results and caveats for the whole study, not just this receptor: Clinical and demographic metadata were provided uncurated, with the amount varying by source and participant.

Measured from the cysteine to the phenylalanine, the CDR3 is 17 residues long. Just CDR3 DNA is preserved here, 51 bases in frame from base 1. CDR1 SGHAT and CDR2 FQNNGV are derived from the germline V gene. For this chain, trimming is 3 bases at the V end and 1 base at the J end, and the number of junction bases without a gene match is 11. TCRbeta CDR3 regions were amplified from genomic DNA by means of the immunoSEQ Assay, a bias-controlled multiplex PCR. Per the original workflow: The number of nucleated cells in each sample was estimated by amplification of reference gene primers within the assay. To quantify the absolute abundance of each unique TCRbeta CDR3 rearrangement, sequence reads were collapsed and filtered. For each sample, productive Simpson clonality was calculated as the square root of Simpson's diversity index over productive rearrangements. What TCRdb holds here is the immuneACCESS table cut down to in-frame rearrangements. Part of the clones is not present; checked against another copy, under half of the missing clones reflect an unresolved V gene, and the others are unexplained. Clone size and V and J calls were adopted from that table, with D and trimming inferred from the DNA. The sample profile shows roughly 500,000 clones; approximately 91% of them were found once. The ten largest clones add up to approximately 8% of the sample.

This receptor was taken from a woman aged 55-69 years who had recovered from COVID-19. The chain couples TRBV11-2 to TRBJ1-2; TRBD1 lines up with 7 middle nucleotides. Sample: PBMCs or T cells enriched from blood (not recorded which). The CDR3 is CASSFFAPRQGNYGYTF. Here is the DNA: TGTGCCAGCAGCTTTTTTGCTCCTCGACAGGGTAACTATGGCTACACCTTC.